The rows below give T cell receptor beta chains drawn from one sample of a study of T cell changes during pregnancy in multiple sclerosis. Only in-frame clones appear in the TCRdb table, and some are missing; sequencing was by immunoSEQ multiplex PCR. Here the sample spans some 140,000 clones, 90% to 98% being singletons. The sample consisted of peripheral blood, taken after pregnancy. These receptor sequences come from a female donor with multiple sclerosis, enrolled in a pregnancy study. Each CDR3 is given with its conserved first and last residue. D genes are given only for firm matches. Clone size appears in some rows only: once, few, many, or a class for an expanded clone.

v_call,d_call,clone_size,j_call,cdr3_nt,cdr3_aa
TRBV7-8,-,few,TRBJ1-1,TGTGCCAGCAGCCTGGACTGGCAGGCTTTCTTT,CASSLDWQAFF
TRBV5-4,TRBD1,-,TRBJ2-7,TGTGCCAGCAGCCGCAGGGGGCGGGACGAGCAGTACTTC,CASSRRGRDEQYF
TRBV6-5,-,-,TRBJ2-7,TGTGCCAGCAGTCCCTACAGGGTTACCTACGAGCAGTACTTC,CASSPYRVTYEQYF
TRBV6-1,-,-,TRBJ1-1,TGTGCCAGCAGCCCGGGACTACCGAACACTGAAGCTTTCTTT,CASSPGLPNTEAFF
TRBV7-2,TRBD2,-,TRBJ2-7,TGTGCCAGCAGCCCGGGGGGACTTCCCGAATACTACGAGCAGTACTTC,CASSPGGLPEYYEQYF
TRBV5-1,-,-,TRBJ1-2,TGCGCCAGCAGCTTGCTTTTCGGGGATGGCTACACCTTC,CASSLLFGDGYTF
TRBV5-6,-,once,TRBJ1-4,TGTGCCAGCAGCTTGGGGGCAGCACCCCTAACTAATGAAAAACTGTTTTTT,CASSLGAAPLTNEKLFF
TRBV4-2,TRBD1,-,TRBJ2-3,TGTGCCAGCAGCGCAACAGGGGGCGACGCAGATACGCAGTATTTT,CASSATGGDADTQYF
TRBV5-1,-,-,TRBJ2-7,TGCGCCAGCAGCTCACAGAGGGCCAGGGGTCTCTACGAGCAGTACTTC,CASSSQRARGLYEQYF
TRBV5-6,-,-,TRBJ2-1,TGTGCCAGCAGCCTAGACCGATTCTCCTACAATGAGCAGTTCTTC,CASSLDRFSYNEQFF
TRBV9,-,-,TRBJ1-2,TGTGCCAGCAGCGTAGAGTGGGCCGACTATGGCTACACCTTC,CASSVEWADYGYTF
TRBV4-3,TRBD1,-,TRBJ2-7,TGCGCCAGCAGCCAACAGACAGGGGTACCCTACGAGCAGTACTTC,CASSQQTGVPYEQYF
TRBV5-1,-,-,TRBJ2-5,TGCGCCAGCACCCAGTTCGCCAAAGAAGAGACCCAGTACTTC,CASTQFAKEETQYF
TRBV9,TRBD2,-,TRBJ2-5,TGTGCCAGCAGCGTAGGAACTAGCGGTCAAGAGACCCAGTACTTC,CASSVGTSGQETQYF
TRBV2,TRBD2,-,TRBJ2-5,TGTGCCAGCAGGCCGGGACTAGCGGGATTGGGAGGAGAGACCCAGTACTTC,CASRPGLAGLGGETQYF
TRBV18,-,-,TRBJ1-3,TGTGCCAGCTCACCGGGAGTCAACAGAAACACCATATATTTT,CASSPGVNRNTIYF
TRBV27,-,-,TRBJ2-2,TGTGCCAGCAGTTTATTTGCCAGGGCTTGGTTTGGGGAGCTGTTTTTT,CASSLFARAWFGELFF
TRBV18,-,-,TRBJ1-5,TGTGCCAGCTCACTTTTGTCGACACATAGCAATCAGCCCCAGCATTTT,CASSLLSTHSNQPQHF
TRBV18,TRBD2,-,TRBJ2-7,TGTGCCAGCTCACCACCCGGGGGGATGACCTACGAGCAGTACTTC,CASSPPGGMTYEQYF
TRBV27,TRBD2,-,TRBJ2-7,TGTGCCAGCAGACGGACTAGCGGGGTCTACGAGCAGTACTTC,CASRRTSGVYEQYF
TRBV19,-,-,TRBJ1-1,TGTGCCAGTAGTACAGGGGTAAGAGCTTTCTTT,CASSTGVRAFF
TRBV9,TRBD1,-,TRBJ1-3,TGTGCCAGCAGCGGGGGACAGGGGTGGTCTGGAAACACCATATATTTT,CASSGGQGWSGNTIYF
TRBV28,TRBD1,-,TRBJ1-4,TGTGCCAGCAGTGGCCGGGACAGGGGGGATGAAAAACTGTTTTTT,CASSGRDRGDEKLFF
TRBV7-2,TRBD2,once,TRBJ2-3,TGTGCCAGCTCACTGAGCGGGAGGTCTGCAGATACGCAGTATTTT,CASSLSGRSADTQYF
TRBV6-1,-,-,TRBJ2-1,TGTGCCAGCAGGGCCAGCGGATTTGCCTACAATGAGCAGTTCTTC,CASRASGFAYNEQFF
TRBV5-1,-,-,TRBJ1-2,TGCGCCAGCAGCTTGTCAGGTTCCAACTATGGCTACACCTTC,CASSLSGSNYGYTF
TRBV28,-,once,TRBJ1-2,TGTGCCAGCAGTTTATCGGGGATAGATGGCTACACCTTC,CASSLSGIDGYTF
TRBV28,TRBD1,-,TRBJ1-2,TGTGCCAGCAGTTGGAGGGACAGGGTGATTCGGAATGGCTACACCTTC,CASSWRDRVIRNGYTF
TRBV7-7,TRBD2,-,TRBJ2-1,TGTGCTAGCAGCCCGGGACTAGCGGGAGGGCATGAGCAGTTCTTC,CASSPGLAGGHEQFF
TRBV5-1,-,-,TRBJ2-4,TGCGCCAGCGCCGAAGGACAGGCGGGATACATTCAGTACTTC,CASAEGQAGYIQYF
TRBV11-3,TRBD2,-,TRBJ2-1,TGTGCCAGCAGCTTTCCGGGAGGGGGGGAGCAGTTCTTC,CASSFPGGGEQFF
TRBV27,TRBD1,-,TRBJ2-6,TGTGCCAGCAGGCAACCGGGACAGAGCTCTGGGGCCAACGTCCTGACTTTC,CASRQPGQSSGANVLTF
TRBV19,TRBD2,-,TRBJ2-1,TGTGCCAGTAGTAGACTAGCGGGAGTCTACAATGAGCAGTTCTTC,CASSRLAGVYNEQFF
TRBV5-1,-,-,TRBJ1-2,TGCGCCAGCCACCCGGCGGGTCCAGCTGGCTACACCTTC,CASHPAGPAGYTF
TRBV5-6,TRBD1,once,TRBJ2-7,TGTGCCAGCAGCCCGGGTAAACACCCCAGGGGGTTCTACGAGCAGTACTTC,CASSPGKHPRGFYEQYF
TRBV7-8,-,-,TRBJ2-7,TGTGCCAGCAGCCCCACCGGTTCGGCCTACGAGCAGTACTTC,CASSPTGSAYEQYF
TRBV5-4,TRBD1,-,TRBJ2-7,TGTGCCAGCAGGGCAGGGACAGGTAGCTCCTACGAGCAGTACTTC,CASRAGTGSSYEQYF
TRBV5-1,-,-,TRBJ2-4,TGCGCCAGCAGCTTGGGGGGGCGACCCCCACAAAACATTCAGTACTTC,CASSLGGRPPQNIQYF
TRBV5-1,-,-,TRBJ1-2,TGCGCCAGCAGCTTGGGTGGGGGGTATGGCTACACCTTC,CASSLGGGYGYTF
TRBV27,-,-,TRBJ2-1,TGTGCCAGCAGTTTATCGAGGAGAGGGTACAATGAGCAGTTCTTC,CASSLSRRGYNEQFF
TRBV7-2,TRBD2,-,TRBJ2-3,TGTGCCAGCAGCCCACGGACTAGCGGCACAGATACGCAGTATTTT,CASSPRTSGTDTQYF